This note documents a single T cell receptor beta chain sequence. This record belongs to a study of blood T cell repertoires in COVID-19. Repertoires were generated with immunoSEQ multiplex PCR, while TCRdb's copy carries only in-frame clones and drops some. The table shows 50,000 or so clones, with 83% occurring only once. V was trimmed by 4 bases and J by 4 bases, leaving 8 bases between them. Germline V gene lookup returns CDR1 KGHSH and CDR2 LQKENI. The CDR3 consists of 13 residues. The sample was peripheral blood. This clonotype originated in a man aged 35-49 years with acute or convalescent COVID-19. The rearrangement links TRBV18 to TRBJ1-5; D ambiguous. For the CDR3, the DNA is TGTGCCAGCTCACACGGTGAAAATCAGCCCCAGCATTTT. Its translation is CASSHGENQPQHF.